The clone carrying this TCR beta chain was counted between two and nine times. The sample comes from a study of early T cells in non-severe SARS-CoV-2 infection. V lost 1 base, J lost 4 bases, and 1 base stayed unmatched. The CDR3 is made up of 14 amino acids. Each cDNA molecule carried a unique molecular identifier. One entry per CDR3 protein results from TCRdb running MiXCR on the 5' RACE reads. Of 55,000 to 75,000 distinct CDR3 sequences listed, 12% were seen once; the top ten hold around 1.7%. Source material: whole blood. This clonotype was sampled from an adult who was a healthcare worker with PCR-confirmed SARS-CoV-2 infection or an uninfected control (not recorded which). The J gene is TRBJ1-5, the V gene TRBV12-3 or TRBV12-4, with 7 bases that match TRBD1. CDR3 protein: CASSLGGQNQPQHF. Written as DNA, the CDR3 is TGTGCCAGCAGTTTAGGGGGACAGAATCAGCCCCAGCATTTT.